Described below is a single T cell receptor (beta chain) sequence and its context. The record originates from a study of blood T cells in healthy people across ages. With a J-beta primer mix and a sample-barcoded 5' primer, a second PCR ran about 7 to 11 cycles. Tags on each cDNA molecule came from a template-switch adaptor with 12 random nucleotides. TCRdb passed the 5' RACE reads through MiXCR, listing each CDR3 protein once. This table holds approximately 800,000 distinct CDR3 sequences, around 24% found once. Germline CDR1 SQVTM, CDR2 ANQGSEA. The CDR3 sequence is 14 residues long. A further study also used this sample, focusing on T cells of mothers and their children. That paper adds: The donor cohort consisted of three healthy Caucasian mothers and their six children.

Sequencing used blood. This TCR derives from a boy aged 5-17 years in good health. This rearrangement joins TRBV29-1 to TRBJ2-5; perhaps TRBD1 as D (7 bases). The J call is uncertain, as TRBJ2-1 better fits the DNA end. The CDR3 is CSVVRQGLYNEQFF. The CDR3 region has the DNA TGCAGCGTCGTCCGACAGGGACTCTACAATGAGCAGTTCTTC.